The T cell receptor (beta chain) described here comes from a study of identical twins. The study, taken as a whole, reports: Fewer insertions marked abundant cord blood beta clonotypes; young adult naive trended weakly, memory not at all.

Notes on this clonotype: Antigen: not known. It may be a read error: a sequence one base away is much more abundant.

It was template switching that added a universal primer site, and there were unique molecular identifiers on the cDNA. TCRdb fed the 5' RACE reads into MiXCR, producing one record per CDR3 protein. The data contain 650,000 to 800,000 distinct CDR3 sequences, more than 6.5% of them singletons. Germline CDR1 SQVTM, CDR2 ANQGSEA. Trimming shortened V by 4 bases and J by 12 bases, and 16 bases separated the two germline ends. The CDR3 totals 11 residues. These data also featured in a second study, about yellow fever vaccine responses in identical twins.

The source material was PBMCs. The V call is TRBV29-1, the J call TRBJ2-7; the D is unclear. This sequence was found in a young woman in good health. CDR3 sequence reads: CSVVSDERRYF. The CDR3 bases are TGCAGCGTTGTATCAGACGAACGGCGGTACTTC.